The sequence of this T cell receptor beta chain was determined in a study of T cells in women clearing cervical HPV infection. The ends lost 3 bases at V and 2 bases at J; junction bases unmatched: 8. Germline lookup yields CDR1 LGHNA and CDR2 YNFKEQ. This CDR3 has 17 residues. A word on this clone: Sequencing ends 3 residues short of the CDR3 end; the germline J gene provides the rest.

Profiling relied on immunoSEQ multiplex PCR, and the TCRdb table lists in-frame clones only, not all of them. This sample's table has about 29,000 clones. The sequence was obtained from a woman aged 18 to 75 with a cervical HPV16 infection that either progressed to CIN3+ or cleared (not recorded which). The rearrangement uses TRBV4-2 and TRBJ2-3; TRBD1 matches at 10 bases. Sequencing input: blood buffy coat. CDR3 bases read: TGTGCCAGCAGCCATACCGGGACAGGGGCATCCACAGATACG. Translation: CASSHTGTGASTDT. The CDR3 in its entirety is CASSHTGTGASTDTQYF.